This T cell receptor (beta chain) appears in the sequencing data of a study of blood T cell repertoires in COVID-19. For the study at large: The cDNA or gDNA used as material had been derived from T cells, B-cell-depleted T cells, or PBMCs.

The authors' processing: Researchers report that nucleated cell counts were estimated from reference gene primer amplification. Generated by immunoSEQ multiplex PCR, the TCRdb table keeps only in-frame clones and is missing some. That table is the source of V, J and clone size, and D and trimming were worked out from the DNA. This sample has approximately 31,000 clones; 85% to 90% occur once, and the top ten carry around 1.5%. CDR3 size: 16 residues. Germline-derived CDR1 and CDR2 are SGHVS and FQNEAQ. V was trimmed by 5 bases and J by 1 base, leaving 15 bases between them. Specimen: peripheral blood. This TCR was sampled from a man aged 60-69 years with active COVID-19. The chain couples TRBV7-8 to TRBJ1-5; D perhaps matches TRBD1 (5 bases). The CDR3 DNA follows: TGTGCCAGCAGCCAAAAAGGGACTCTCAGCAATCAGCCCCAGCATTTT. This encodes CASSQKGTLSNQPQHF.